This TCR beta chain was identified in a study of blood T cell repertoires in COVID-19. Overall study: The study drew acute and convalescent COVID-19 samples from the United States, Italy and Spain.

The CDR3 is 14 amino acids. V dropped 2 bases and J dropped 4 bases, with 9 bases sitting between them. Original data processing: For nucleated cells, counts were estimated from reference gene primer amplification. Method: immunoSEQ multiplex PCR; TCRdb's copy keeps in-frame clones and lacks some. V, J and clone size are taken as reported in that table, and D and trimming were inferred from the DNA itself. The sample contains 200,000 to 300,000 clones, 65% to 85% of which appear only once. This chain links TRBV6-7 with TRBJ1-3; D gene ambiguous. TRBV6-7 is an ORF for which the function is uncertain. The origin of this receptor is a human donor in a cohort sampled during active COVID-19. The material sequenced was peripheral blood. CDR3 bases: TGTGCCAGCAGTTACAGCCCGCCCGGAAACACCATATATTTT. Translating gives CASSYSPPGNTIYF.